This T cell receptor (beta chain) was sequenced for a study of CD8 T cells in ankylosing spondylitis. Study-level findings and limits: Apparently characteristic of ankylosing spondylitis blood was a TCR beta motif (fewer than ten highly homologous variants).

CDR1 and CDR2 from the germline V gene are DFQATT and SNEGSKA (reference sequence). CDR3 length: 17 residues. This clonotype was counted a few times. The antigen remains undetermined. TCRdb analysed the 5' RACE reads with MiXCR anew, one entry per CDR3 protein. This table holds around 150,000 distinct CDR3 sequences, about 7% found once. Source material: blood, either unsorted or a sorted T cell fraction (not recorded which). V is TRBV20-1 and J is TRBJ2-3; 10 bases match TRBD1. The receptor was isolated from a female donor with ankylosing spondylitis or in good health (not recorded which). The CDR3 nucleotides read TGCAGCGCATTGGGACAGGGGCGTTCCTTCATCACAGATACGCAGTATTTT. The encoded protein is CSALGQGRSFITDTQYF.